These T cell receptor beta chains were read from a single sample in a study of T cells in localized non-small cell lung cancer. Clones were read by immunoSEQ multiplex PCR, and TCRdb kept only the in-frame ones, dropping some. Here the sample spans approximately 30,000 clones, roughly nine tenths being singletons. Sample: peripheral blood mononuclear cells, taken before any cancer treatment. The source of these receptors is a man between 40 and 70 years old with stage III lung adenocarcinoma. Each CDR3 is given with its conserved first and last residue. A D gene is named only where the DNA matches it firmly. Some rows mark clone size as missing; the rest say once, few, many or name a class of expanded clone.

J gene: TRBJ1-2; D gene: -; V gene: TRBV4-3; clone size: once; CDR3 protein: CASSPINSANYGYTF; CDR3 DNA: TGCGCCAGCAGCCCGATCAACTCAGCTAACTATGGCTACACCTTC
J gene: TRBJ1-2; D gene: -; V gene: TRBV28; clone size: -; CDR3 protein: CASSFLARYGYTF; CDR3 DNA: TGTGCCAGCAGTTTCCTCGCGAGGTATGGCTACACCTTC
J gene: TRBJ1-1; D gene: TRBD1; V gene: TRBV6-1; clone size: -; CDR3 protein: CASSLQGENTEAFF; CDR3 DNA: TGTGCCAGCAGTTTACAGGGGGAAAACACTGAAGCTTTCTTT
J gene: TRBJ2-1; D gene: -; V gene: TRBV11-2; clone size: -; CDR3 protein: CASSYHNEQFF; CDR3 DNA: TGTGCCAGCAGCTACCACAATGAGCAGTTCTTC
J gene: TRBJ1-5; D gene: -; V gene: TRBV10-1; clone size: -; CDR3 protein: CATRQFQEPQHF; CDR3 DNA: TGCGCCACACGACAGTTTCAAGAGCCCCAGCATTTT
J gene: TRBJ1-5; D gene: TRBD1; V gene: TRBV28; clone size: -; CDR3 protein: CASRVQGGEPQHF; CDR3 DNA: TGTGCCAGCAGAGTACAGGGGGGTGAGCCCCAGCATTTT
J gene: TRBJ2-5; D gene: TRBD2; V gene: TRBV11-3; clone size: once; CDR3 protein: CASSRTSGGRETQYF; CDR3 DNA: TGTGCCAGCAGCCGGACTAGCGGGGGGCGGGAGACCCAGTACTTC
J gene: TRBJ1-3; D gene: -; V gene: TRBV28; clone size: -; CDR3 protein: CASSLLQVSGNTIYF; CDR3 DNA: TGTGCCAGCAGTTTATTACAGGTCTCTGGAAACACCATATATTTT
J gene: TRBJ1-1; D gene: -; V gene: TRBV7-2; clone size: -; CDR3 protein: CASSLYRRGAFF; CDR3 DNA: TGTGCCAGCAGCTTGTATCGCCGGGGAGCTTTCTTT
J gene: TRBJ2-1; D gene: TRBD1; V gene: TRBV28; clone size: -; CDR3 protein: CASSLNRGRRNEQFF; CDR3 DNA: TGTGCCAGCAGTTTAAACAGGGGGCGCAGGAATGAGCAGTTCTTC
J gene: TRBJ2-3; D gene: TRBD2; V gene: TRBV2; clone size: -; CDR3 protein: CASSLGSGGASDTQYF; CDR3 DNA: TGTGCCAGCAGCCTCGGTAGCGGGGGGGCCTCAGATACGCAGTATTTT
J gene: TRBJ2-7; D gene: -; V gene: TRBV20-1; clone size: -; CDR3 protein: CSAPLRGEQYF; CDR3 DNA: TGCAGTGCTCCACTACGAGGCGAGCAGTACTTC
J gene: TRBJ2-7; D gene: -; V gene: TRBV2; clone size: -; CDR3 protein: CASSELGNAYEQYF; CDR3 DNA: TGTGCCAGCAGTGAACTTGGTAATGCCTACGAGCAGTACTTC
J gene: TRBJ1-1; D gene: -; V gene: TRBV19; clone size: -; CDR3 protein: CASRIRAQGTEAFF; CDR3 DNA: TGTGCCAGTAGGATCAGGGCCCAAGGTACGGAAGCTTTCTTT
J gene: TRBJ2-1; D gene: TRBD2; V gene: TRBV11-2; clone size: few; CDR3 protein: CASSPLAGGPGRLNSEQFF; CDR3 DNA: TGTGCCAGCAGCCCCCTAGCGGGGGGCCCAGGTCGCTTAAACAGTGAGCAGTTCTTC
J gene: TRBJ2-1; D gene: TRBD2; V gene: TRBV4-3; clone size: few; CDR3 protein: CASSQVGGGAGNEQFF; CDR3 DNA: TGCGCCAGCAGCCAAGTTGGCGGGGGGGCCGGTAATGAGCAGTTCTTC
J gene: TRBJ2-3; D gene: TRBD2; V gene: TRBV27; clone size: -; CDR3 protein: CASSFGRGGVFDTQYF; CDR3 DNA: TGTGCCAGCAGTTTCGGGCGGGGGGGAGTTTTTGATACGCAGTATTTT
J gene: TRBJ2-7; D gene: -; V gene: TRBV19; clone size: -; CDR3 protein: CASSTRGQGIYEQYF; CDR3 DNA: TGTGCCAGTTCTACCCGCGGGCAGGGGATCTACGAGCAGTACTTC
J gene: TRBJ1-3; D gene: -; V gene: TRBV13; clone size: -; CDR3 protein: CASSLGQISGNTIYF; CDR3 DNA: TGTGCCAGCAGCTTAGGTCAGATCTCTGGAAACACCATATATTTT
J gene: TRBJ2-1; D gene: TRBD1; V gene: TRBV7-2; clone size: -; CDR3 protein: CASSPPGTVHNEQFF; CDR3 DNA: TGTGCCAGCAGCCCTCCCGGGACAGTACACAATGAGCAGTTCTTC
J gene: TRBJ1-1; D gene: -; V gene: TRBV7-9; clone size: -; CDR3 protein: CASSLGRMNTEAFF; CDR3 DNA: TGTGCCAGCAGTCTTGGACGGATGAACACTGAAGCTTTCTTT
J gene: TRBJ2-7; D gene: TRBD1; V gene: TRBV7-2; clone size: once; CDR3 protein: CASSRQQGAIEQYF; CDR3 DNA: TGTGCCAGCAGCCGTCAGCAGGGGGCGATCGAGCAGTACTTC
J gene: TRBJ1-1; D gene: -; V gene: TRBV30; clone size: -; CDR3 protein: CACLKGGGTEAFF; CDR3 DNA: TGTGCCTGCCTTAAGGGGGGGGGCACTGAAGCTTTCTTT